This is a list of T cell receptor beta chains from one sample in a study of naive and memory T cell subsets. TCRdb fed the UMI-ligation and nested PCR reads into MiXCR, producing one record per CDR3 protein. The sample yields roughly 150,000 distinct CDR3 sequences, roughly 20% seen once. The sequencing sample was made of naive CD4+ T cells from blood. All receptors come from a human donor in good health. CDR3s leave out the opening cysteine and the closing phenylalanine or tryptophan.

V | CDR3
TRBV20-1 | SARGQGNEKLF
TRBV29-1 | SVEVVIGRRSAYEQY
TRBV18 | ASSPGGRSYEQY
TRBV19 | ASSTGQGTAYEQY
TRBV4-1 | ASSQEDRFSYEQY
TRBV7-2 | ASSFSSGRGTDTQY
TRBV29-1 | SVEKGLAVYNEQF
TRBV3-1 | ASSQRTRGEQY
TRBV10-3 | AIRGPDDEQF
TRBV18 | ASSPQGQNSPLH
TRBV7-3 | ASSTNRAGPGQGYNEQF
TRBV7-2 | ASSSPQSPLH
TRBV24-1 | ATSDWGRRPINEQF
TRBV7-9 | ASRHGTGSHEQY
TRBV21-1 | ASILRAGGPHNEQF
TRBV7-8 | ASSLAGRPTGELF
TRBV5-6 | ASSLYGGDWIEAF
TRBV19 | ASSDGAGADTQY
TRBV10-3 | AISEGQSSDTQY
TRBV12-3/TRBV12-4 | ASSSGYSNQPQH
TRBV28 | ASSSGTSGSSYNEQF
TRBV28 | ASTPGVTYEQY
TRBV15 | ATEGDDLDNEQF
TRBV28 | ASSPSGQLSVLYGYT
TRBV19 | ASSKTGQGATDTQY
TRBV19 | ASSIMDRVSYNEQF
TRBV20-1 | SASGQFSYEQY
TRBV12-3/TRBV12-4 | ASSRASGIEQF
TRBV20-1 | SASPAGVSYEQY
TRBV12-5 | ASGAGGQETQY
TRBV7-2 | ASSLDSTNEKLF
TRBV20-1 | SASRGNSPLH
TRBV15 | ATSRVGVGSEQF
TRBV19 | ASTTTTSGPEYYTDTQY
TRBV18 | ASSPSSVEAF
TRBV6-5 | ASSLRDRNQPQH
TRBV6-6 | ASSLEGIRRTYEQY
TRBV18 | ASSNGQENIQY
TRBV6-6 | ASSPRPANTGELF
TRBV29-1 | SVGAITTGELF
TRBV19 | ASSIRGPDSPLH
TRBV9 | ASSAALQETQY